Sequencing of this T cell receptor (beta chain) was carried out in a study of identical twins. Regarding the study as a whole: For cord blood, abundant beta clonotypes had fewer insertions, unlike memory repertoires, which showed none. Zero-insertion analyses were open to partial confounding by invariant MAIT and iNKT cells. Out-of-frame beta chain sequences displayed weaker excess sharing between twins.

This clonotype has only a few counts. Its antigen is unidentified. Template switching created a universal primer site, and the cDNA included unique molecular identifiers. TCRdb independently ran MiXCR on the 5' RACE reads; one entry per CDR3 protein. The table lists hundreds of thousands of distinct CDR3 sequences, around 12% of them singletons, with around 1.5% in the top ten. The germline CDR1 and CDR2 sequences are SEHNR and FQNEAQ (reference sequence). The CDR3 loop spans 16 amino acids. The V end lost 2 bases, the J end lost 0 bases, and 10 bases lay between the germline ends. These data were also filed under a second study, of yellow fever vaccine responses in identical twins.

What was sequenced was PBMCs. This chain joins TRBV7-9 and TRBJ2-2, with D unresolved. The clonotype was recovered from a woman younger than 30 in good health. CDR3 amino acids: CASSLRVAANTGELFF. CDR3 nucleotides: TGTGCCAGCAGCTTACGTGTGGCGGCGAACACCGGGGAGCTGTTTTTT. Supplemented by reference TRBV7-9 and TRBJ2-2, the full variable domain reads DTGVSQNPRHKITKRGQNVTFRCDPISEHNRLYWYRQTLGQGPEFLTYFQNEAQLEKSRLLSDRFSAERPKGSFSTLEIQRTEQGDSAMYLCASSLRVAANTGELFFGEGSRLTVL.